This T cell receptor beta chain was profiled in a study of cytomegalovirus exposure and HLA in healthy donors. Findings and caveats of the study: For most subjects, TCR beta sequences were reported to predict HLA-A and HLA-B alleles with accuracy.

Researchers ran the PCR with 60 Vbeta and 13 Jbeta primers. Repertoires were generated with immunoSEQ multiplex PCR, while TCRdb's copy carries only in-frame clones and drops some. Of 80,000 to 100,000 clones listed, roughly two thirds are singletons. With V trimmed by 4 bases and J by 4 bases, 8 bases remained unmatched. CDR1 is SGHRS, CDR2 YFSETQ, per germline. The CDR3 has 14 amino acids. As to this clone: Its antigen is undetermined.

The genes are TRBV5-1 and TRBJ2-7; 7 bases match TRBD1. The sequenced sample was PBMCs. This receptor was identified in a female donor in good health and CMV-seronegative. The CDR3 DNA reads as TGCGCCAGCAGCGACGGACAGGCTTGGTACGAGCAGTACTTC. It yields the protein CASSDGQAWYEQYF. The full variable domain, in which reference TRBV5-1 and TRBJ2-7 provide the parts outside the CDR3, is KAGVTQTPRYLIKTRGQQVTLSCSPISGHRSVSWYQQTPGQGLQFLFEYFSETQRNKGNFPGRFSGRQFSNSRSEMNVSTLELGDSALYLCASSDGQAWYEQYFGPGTRLTVT.